This TCR beta chain was recovered during a study of T cell responses to AZD1222 COVID-19 vaccine. Study results and caveats: Across the whole spike, CD4 TCRs peaked at regions 160-218 and 743-854. Clonal diversity may have been underestimated in mostly white British donors. Spike-specific TCRs gained breadth and depth after people received two AZD1222 doses. Sampling captured repertoires only after the peak T cell response.

The CDR3 extends over 13 amino acids. V dropped 6 bases and J dropped 7; count of bases not matched to a gene: 5. CDR1 and CDR2 (germline): SNHLY, FYNNEI. Repertoires were generated with immunoSEQ multiplex PCR, while TCRdb's copy carries only in-frame clones and drops some. The repertoire holds 98,000 or so clones, with roughly 83% as singletons. A remark on this clone: Antigen specificity is unknown.

The chain has TRBV2 and TRBJ1-5, with 8 nucleotides matching TRBD1. The TCR comes from an adult who received the AZD1222 COVID-19 vaccine. The sample was peripheral blood, taken 28 days after the second AZD1222 dose. CDR3 in amino acids: CASRDREGQPQHF. The CDR3 DNA reads as TGTGCCAGCAGGGACAGGGAGGGACAGCCCCAGCATTTT.